The rows below give T cell receptor beta chains drawn from one sample of a study of T cells in Graves' hyperthyroidism and ophthalmopathy. Each CDR3 protein is one row after TCRdb ran MiXCR on the multiplex PCR reads. This table has about half a million distinct CDR3 sequences, roughly a quarter appearing once. What was sequenced was blood. The receptors come from a woman aged 25 to 39 with Graves' ophthalmopathy. The CDR3 runs from the conserved cysteine through the conserved F or W. A D gene is named only where the DNA matches it firmly. Only some rows state a clone size, as once, few, many or a class for expanded clones.

v_call,d_call,clone_size,j_call,cdr3_nt,cdr3_aa
TRBV10-3,TRBD2,many,TRBJ2-2,TGTGCCATCAGGCCGGGACTAGCGGGGGGCTCTAACACCGGGGAGCTGTTTTTT,CAIRPGLAGGSNTGELFF
TRBV2,TRBD1,many,TRBJ1-5,TGTGCCAGCAGTGATAGGACAGGGGGCCAGCCCCAGCATTTT,CASSDRTGGQPQHF
TRBV28,NA,many,TRBJ2-7,TGTGCCAGCAGTTTATCGCGGATCTACGAGCAGTACTTC,CASSLSRIYEQYF
TRBV7-2,TRBD1,many,TRBJ2-5,TGTGCCAGCAGCTTCCAGGGGGCGGGAGAGACCCAGTACTTC,CASSFQGAGETQYF
TRBV20-1,NA,many,TRBJ2-2,TGCAGTGCTGGGCTGCCTATTGGGGAGCTGTTTTTT,CSAGLPIGELFF
TRBV28,NA,NA,TRBJ1-1,TGTGCCAGCAGTTGCTTTGGGCGGGCCGGGGGGACTGAAGCTTTCTTT,CASSCFGRAGGTEAFF
TRBV30,TRBD1,NA,TRBJ1-2,TGTGCCTGGAGTGTACTAGGGGGCAGTGGCTACACCTTC,CAWSVLGGSGYTF
TRBV4-2,TRBD1,NA,TRBJ2-7,TGTGCCAGCAGCCAAAGCCCCTCCGGGACAGGGGGCCGGGAGCAGTACTTC,CASSQSPSGTGGREQYF
TRBV30,TRBD1,NA,TRBJ2-2,TGTGCCTGGAAGGGACAGTCAAACACCGGGGAGCTGTTTTTT,CAWKGQSNTGELFF
TRBV29-1,TRBD1,many,TRBJ1-5,TGCAGCGCGGGACAGGGCGATCAGCCCCAGCATTTT,CSAGQGDQPQHF
TRBV29-1,TRBD1,many,TRBJ1-2,TGCAGCGTTGTCAATAGACAGGGGGCCTGGAGCTATGGCTACACCTTC,CSVVNRQGAWSYGYTF
TRBV6-1,TRBD2,few,TRBJ2-5,TGTGCCAGCAGGAGCACTAGCGCTGGGCAAGAGACCCAGTACTTC,CASRSTSAGQETQYF
TRBV2,TRBD1,many,TRBJ2-7,TGTGCCAGCCGGGACAGTCCCTACGAGCAGTACTTC,CASRDSPYEQYF
TRBV6-2/TRBV6-3,NA,NA,TRBJ1-1,TGTGCCAGCAGTACGCTAACCGCTACTAACCTGGGGGACACTGAAGCTTTCTTT,CASSTLTATNLGDTEAFF
TRBV4-1,NA,NA,TRBJ1-6,TGCGCCAGCAGCCAAGCGATCAGGTTGGGGGGCGAGAATTCACCCCTCCACTTT,CASSQAIRLGGENSPLHF
TRBV6-1,TRBD1,NA,TRBJ2-7,TGTGCCAGCAGGGGCCGGGACAGGGGAGTTTACGAGCAGTACTTC,CASRGRDRGVYEQYF
TRBV29-1,NA,many,TRBJ2-7,TGCAGCGTCAGGGTGGACTACAAGCAGTACTTC,CSVRVDYKQYF
TRBV20-1,TRBD1,NA,TRBJ1-1,TGCAGTGCTTTCCGGGCGCAGGGGGCTTCGGACACTGAAGCTTTCTTT,CSAFRAQGASDTEAFF
TRBV7-9,TRBD1,many,TRBJ1-1,TGTGCCAGCAGCTCTTCAGGGGGTAAAACTGAAGCTTTCTTT,CASSSSGGKTEAFF
TRBV20-1,NA,NA,TRBJ2-7,TGCAGTGCTCAAGAGGACTTATCGGGGCAGTACTTC,CSAQEDLSGQYF
TRBV11-2,NA,many,TRBJ2-2,TGTGCCAGCAGCCCCCAGGCAGGGACCGGGGAGCTGTTTTTT,CASSPQAGTGELFF
TRBV28,TRBD1,few,TRBJ2-7,TGTGCCAGCCGAACGAAGGGGCAGGGGGCCTACGAGCAGTACTTC,CASRTKGQGAYEQYF